This note documents a single TCR beta chain sequence. This entry belongs to a study of cytomegalovirus exposure and HLA in healthy donors. Amplification used 60 Vbeta primers and 13 Jbeta primers. Sequencing was performed with immunoSEQ multiplex PCR; in TCRdb, only in-frame clones are kept and a portion is missing. The data show roughly 110,000 clones, less than 80% seen once. The sequenced sample consisted of PBMCs. The source is a man aged 60-69 years in good health and CMV-seronegative.

CDR3 region: CASRVPGGLDTGELFF. CDR3 DNA: TGCGCCAGCAGAGTTCCGGGGGGTTTAGACACCGGGGAGCTGTTTTTT. V usage is TRBV5-1 and J usage is TRBJ2-2; TRBD2 aligns across 7 bases. The CDR3 totals 16 residues. CDR1 and CDR2 from the germline V gene are SGHRS and YFSETQ. Trimming cost V 5 bases and J 3 bases; bases outside gene matches: 10.